The clone carrying this TCR beta chain has a single count. Sequence at one end of the junction differs from germline and may be a read error. TRB rearrangements spanning V, D and J were amplified using mixed TRB-A/B primers. TCRdb ran MiXCR on the multiplex PCR reads and lists one entry per CDR3 protein. Of roughly 1,700 distinct CDR3 sequences in the sample, about 60% were seen once. The sample comes from a study of T cell repertoires in aging, cancer and after chemotherapy. Peripheral blood genomic DNA, not sorted cells or RNA, was the template. The CDR3 is 16 residues long. CDR1 KGHSH and CDR2 LQKENI come from the germline V gene.

The chain employs TRBV18 and TRBJ1-2; D is perhaps TRBD1 (6 bases). The sequence came from a human donor with a solid tumor. Sequences were obtained from blood. The CDR3 DNA follows: TGTGCCAGCTCGCCACCTGACGGACAGTTTAACTATGGCTACACCTTC. It encodes CASSPPDGQFNYGYTF.